The 29 T cell receptor beta chains below come from one sample, sequenced in a study of cytomegalovirus exposure and HLA in healthy donors. The table came from immunoSEQ multiplex PCR; TCRdb's copy has only in-frame clones and leaves some out. This sample has over 35,000 clones, with about 93% found just once. Sequencing input: PBMCs. These receptors were collected from a man between 18 and 35 years old in good health and CMV-seronegative.

V and J are TRBV7-8 and TRBJ2-7; perhaps TRBD1 as D (6 bases). Looked up from germline, CDR1 is SGHVS and CDR2 is FQNEAQ. V was shortened by 0 bases and J by 1 base, with 19 bases between the two germline ends. The CDR3 runs 18 residues. CDR3 region: CASSLAPGFQGTSYEQYF. For the CDR3, the DNA is TGTGCCAGCAGCTTAGCGCCGGGTTTTCAGGGGACATCCTACGAGCAGTACTTC.

This chain connects TRBV5-1 to TRBJ2-7, with 7 bases matching TRBD2. V dropped 2 bases and J dropped 2; count of bases not matched to a gene: 1. CDR1 is SGHRS, CDR2 YFSETQ, per germline. The CDR3 length is 13 residues. CDR3 nucleotides: TGCGCCAGCAGCTTCGCGGGGGCCTACGAGCAGTACTTC. Amino acid sequence: CASSFAGAYEQYF.

The genes are TRBV29-1 and TRBJ2-3; TRBD2 agrees at 15 bases. There are 15 residues in the CDR3. Germline V CDR1 and CDR2: SQVTM, ANQGSEA. V trimming: 4 bases; J trimming: 2 bases; junction bases outside the gene matches: 1. The CDR3 loop is CSVGTSGGVTDTQYF. CDR3 nucleotide sequence: TGCAGCGTTGGGACTAGCGGGGGGGTCACAGATACGCAGTATTTT.

The chain joins TRBV6-5 to TRBJ2-1, with D tentatively TRBD1 (6 bases). The germline V gene has CDR1 MNHEY and CDR2 SVGAGI. The CDR3 is 13 residues long. Trimming shortened V by 0 bases and J by 6 bases, and 6 bases separated the two germline ends. For the CDR3, the DNA is TGTGCCAGCAGTTACTCGACAGGCAATGAGCAGTTCTTC. This gives the protein CASSYSTGNEQFF.

Notes on this clone: The junction does not match germline at one end; this may be a read error. The CDR3 DNA reads as TGTGCCAGCAGCTTGAAACTTGTCGGGGACTTC. Amino acids: CASSLKLVGDF. The chain couples TRBV5-8 to TRBJ2-5; D possibly corresponds to TRBD2 (5 bases). There are 11 residues in the CDR3. Germline values: CDR1 SGHTS, CDR2 YDEGEE.

The chain links TRBV5-6 to TRBJ2-7; the D gene is possibly TRBD1 (6 bases). The CDR3 is made up of 13 amino acids. V was shortened by 4 bases and J by 2 bases, with 10 bases between the two germline ends. Germline lookup yields CDR1 SGHDT and CDR2 YYEEEE. CDR3 residues: CASSPRQAYEQYF. The CDR3 DNA is TGTGCCAGCAGCCCGCGACAGGCCTACGAGCAGTACTTC.

The CDR3 sequence is CASSPGRDEAFF. Written as DNA, the CDR3 is TGTGCCAGCTCACCAGGGAGGGATGAAGCTTTCTTT. The V and J genes are TRBV18 and TRBJ1-1; no definite D call. Germline CDR1 and CDR2: KGHSH and LQKENI. CDR3 size: 12 residues. V was pared by 2 bases and J by 7 bases, with 8 bases between.

This chain joins TRBV28 and TRBJ2-7; 14 bases line up with TRBD2. The CDR3 sequence is 20 residues long. CDR1 and CDR2 (germline): MDHEN, SYDVKM. V was clipped by 9 bases and J by 3 bases; unmatched bases: 22. CDR3 nucleotide sequence: TGTGCCAGTTCGGGACTAGCGGGAGATCCGGAGACCATACAGGGCTACGAGCAGTACTTC. As protein: CASSGLAGDPETIQGYEQYF.

The chain joins TRBV4-2 to TRBJ2-3, with TRBD2 as a possible D gene (6 bases). Germline values: CDR1 LGHNA, CDR2 YNFKEQ. V was clipped by 1 base and J by 1 base, with 6 bases between them. CDR3 length equals 14 residues. The CDR3 DNA follows: TGTGCCAGCAGCCAAGGGGGGGGCACAGATACGCAGTATTTT. Translation gives CASSQGGGTDTQYF.

This clone was observed a single time. One junction end disagrees with the germline gene, perhaps due to a read error. The V call is TRBV6-6, the J call TRBJ2-1; 9 nucleotides agree with TRBD2. CDR1 and CDR2 (germline): MNHNY, SVGAGI (reference sequence). CDR3 length: 13 amino acids. The CDR3 sequence is CASSYSVARGGIF. DNA of the CDR3: TGTGCCAGCAGTTACTCTGTTGCGCGGGGGGGGATCTTC.

The rearrangement links TRBV5-1 to TRBJ2-5; 10 positions agree with TRBD1. Germline loops: CDR1 SGHRS, CDR2 YFSETQ. This CDR3 comprises 14 residues. J was trimmed by 3 bases and V by 5 bases; bases with no gene match: 4. For the CDR3, the DNA is TGCGCCAGCAGACCTGGGACAGGGGAAGAGACCCAGTACTTC. It is translated as CASRPGTGEETQYF.

The V call is TRBV11-2, the J call TRBJ2-7; a weak D match, TRBD1 (5 bases). CDR1 is SGHAT and CDR2 is FQNNGV in the germline V gene. This CDR3 has 15 amino acids. V gave up 8 bases and J gave up 3 bases, with 20 bases separating them. The CDR3 DNA reads TGTGCCAGCCTCAACCGCAGGGTGTGGGGCTACGAGCAGTACTTC. This gives the protein CASLNRRVWGYEQYF.

This chain connects TRBV6-5 to TRBJ2-7, with a tentative D call TRBD1 (6 bases). V was clipped by 2 bases and J by 4 bases, with 15 bases between them. CDR1 is MNHEY and CDR2 is SVGAGI in the germline V gene. CDR3 length: 15 residues. The CDR3 nucleotides are TGTGCCAGCAGTTACACAACCGGGACACCTTACGAGCAGTACTTC. Translation: CASSYTTGTPYEQYF.

The chain links TRBV7-2 to TRBJ2-1; 8 nucleotides align to TRBD2. V was pared by 5 bases and J by 6 bases, with 6 bases of the junction left unmatched. Germline-derived CDR1 and CDR2 are SGHTA and FQGNSA. The CDR3 spans 14 residues. The CDR3 coding sequence is TGTGCCAGCAGCCCGGGGGGGCCAATCAATGAGCAGTTCTTC. It translates to CASSPGGPINEQFF.

This clone was seen a few times. The chain has TRBV29-1 and TRBJ1-2, with TRBD1 matching over 8 bases. V shed 7 bases, J shed 7 bases, and the junction held 5 bases outside the gene matches. CDR1 is SQVTM, CDR2 ANQGSEA, per germline. This CDR3 contains 11 residues. CDR3 in amino acids: CSGGQGGGYTF. For the CDR3, the DNA is TGCAGCGGTGGACAGGGCGGTGGCTACACCTTC.

This clone appeared a single time. The J gene is TRBJ2-1, the V gene TRBV12-5; 11 bases align to TRBD2. Germline V gene data show CDR1 as LGHNT and CDR2 as FRNRAP. V lost 6 bases and J lost 7; bases outside the gene matches: 11. The CDR3 loop spans 16 amino acids. The CDR3 DNA sequence: TGTGCTAGTGGGCAGACTAGCGGGATAGGTCTTAATGAGCAGTTCTTC. It is translated as CASGQTSGIGLNEQFF.

CDR3 amino acids: CASSTRTESGNTIYF. The CDR3, as DNA: TGTGCCAGCAGTACCCGGACTGAATCTGGAAACACCATATATTTT. The gene calls are TRBV27 and TRBJ1-3; D unresolved. The CDR3 totals 15 residues. V was trimmed by 5 bases and J by 1 base, leaving 12 bases between them. Germline V gene lookup returns CDR1 MNHEY and CDR2 SMNVEV (reference sequence).

In nucleotides, the CDR3 is TGTGCCAGCAGCGTAGATCAGGGGAACACTGAAGCTTTCTTT. Protein sequence: CASSVDQGNTEAFF. The chain combines TRBV9 with TRBJ1-1; D is perhaps TRBD1 (5 bases). There are 14 residues in the CDR3. Trimming removed 0 bases at V and 1 base at J, with 7 bases between. The germline V gene has CDR1 SGDLS and CDR2 YYNGEE.

The V gene is TRBV30, the J gene TRBJ2-3; D gene unclear. V was cut by 6 bases and J by 2 bases, with 9 bases left in between. The CDR3 totals 12 residues. CDR1 is GTSNPN, CDR2 SVGIG, per germline (reference sequence). In DNA, the CDR3 is TGTGCCTGTGACACCATCACAGATACGCAGTATTTT. This encodes CACDTITDTQYF.

V usage is TRBV30 and J usage is TRBJ1-2; maybe TRBD1 (6 bases). Germline V CDR1 and CDR2: GTSNPN, SVGIG (reference sequence). The CDR3 extends over 14 amino acids. Trimming left V 3 bases short and J 5 bases short, with 16 bases between. The CDR3 DNA sequence: TGTGCCTGGAGAGAGGACAGCCGCATATATGGCTACACCTTC. Translated: CAWREDSRIYGYTF.

The rearrangement joins TRBV30 to TRBJ1-2; TRBD1 agrees at 9 bases. Trimming took 0 bases from V and 8 from J; bases not matched to a gene: 4. Germline CDR1 GTSNPN, CDR2 SVGIG (reference sequence). The CDR3 is 13 amino acids. Written as DNA, the CDR3 is TGTGCCTGGAGTGTACAGGGGGCCGGGGGCTACACCTTC. Translated: CAWSVQGAGGYTF.

This sequence joins TRBV7-9 and TRBJ2-1; 8 bases match TRBD1. CDR1 is SEHNR and CDR2 is FQNEAQ in the germline V gene (reference sequence). This CDR3 is built from 17 residues. J was trimmed by 0 bases and V by 5 bases; bases with no gene match: 9. The DNA for the CDR3 is TGTGCCAGCAGCCCCCCGGTCGGACAGGGCTCCTACAATGAGCAGTTCTTC. Protein product: CASSPPVGQGSYNEQFF.

The chain employs TRBV10-3 and TRBJ2-2, with unresolved D. CDR1 and CDR2 from the germline V gene are ENHRY and SYGVKD. The CDR3 runs 11 residues. V lost 9 bases to trimming and J lost 6 bases, with 8 bases between them. The CDR3 spells CAIEAAGELFF. DNA of the CDR3: TGTGCCATAGAGGCCGCCGGGGAGCTGTTTTTT.

This chain uses TRBV7-2 with TRBJ2-1; TRBD2 agrees at 9 bases. The CDR3 sequence is 14 residues long. Germline trimming cut 5 bases from V and 8 bases from J; bases unmatched to any gene: 7. Germline V CDR1 and CDR2: SGHTA, FQGNSA. CDR3 DNA: TGTGCCAGCAGCCTAGTGACTAGCGGCGATGAGCAGTTCTTC. Amino acid sequence: CASSLVTSGDEQFF. Full variable domain (remainder filled in from reference TRBV7-2 and TRBJ2-1): GAGVSQSPSNKVTEKGKDVELRCDPISGHTALYWYRQSLGQGLEFLIYFQGNSAPDKSGLPSDRFSAERTGGSVSTLTIQRTQQEDSAVYLCASSLVTSGDEQFFGPGTRLTVL.

The chain has TRBV4-2 and TRBJ2-1, with D maybe TRBD2 (6 bases). Trimming cost V 1 base and J 3 bases, with 10 bases left between them. CDR3 length equals 15 residues. Germline values: CDR1 LGHNA, CDR2 YNFKEQ. The CDR3 bases are TGTGCCAGCAGCCAAGCCCCGACTAGCTACAATGAGCAGTTCTTC. Its protein product is CASSQAPTSYNEQFF.

The V gene is TRBV28, the J gene TRBJ2-3, with no clear D. Trimming stripped 6 bases from V and 1 base from J, with 11 bases between. The CDR3 sequence is 14 residues long. CDR1 and CDR2 from the germline V gene are MDHEN and SYDVKM. The DNA for the CDR3 is TGTGCCAGCAGAATTGACTTGGGCACAGATACGCAGTATTTT. Its protein product is CASRIDLGTDTQYF. Based on the CDR3 plus reference TRBV28 and TRBJ2-3, the full variable domain is DVKVTQSSRYLVKRTGEKVFLECVQDMDHENMFWYRQDPGLGLRLIYFSYDVKMKEKGDIPEGYSVSREKKERFSLILESASTNQTSMYLCASRIDLGTDTQYFGPGTRLTVL.

V and J are TRBV27 and TRBJ1-1; tentative D call: TRBD1 (6 bases). Per germline, CDR1 MNHEY and CDR2 SMNVEV (reference sequence). With 8 bases removed from V and 2 bases from J, the gap between germline ends came to 18 bases. The CDR3 length is 15 residues. The CDR3 is CASAFLGRGNTEAFF. The CDR3 DNA sequence: TGTGCCAGCGCTTTCCTGGGCAGGGGAAACACTGAAGCTTTCTTT.

The chain employs TRBV28 and TRBJ1-5; 9 bases map to TRBD1. Trimming removed 3 bases from V and 6 bases from J; junction bases left unmatched: 9. The CDR3 has 16 residues. Germline V CDR1 and CDR2: MDHEN, SYDVKM. CDR3 sequence: CASSFGDRGTGQPQHF. CDR3 sequence (DNA): TGTGCCAGCAGTTTTGGAGACAGGGGGACGGGTCAGCCCCAGCATTTT.

The chain employs TRBV19 and TRBJ1-1; the D gene is possibly TRBD1 (6 bases). V lost 11 bases, J lost 2 bases, and 12 bases lay in between. The germline CDR1 and CDR2 sequences are LNHDA and SQIVND (reference sequence). This CDR3 is 12 amino acids long. CDR3 residues: CAAGQINTEAFF. CDR3 in DNA: TGTGCCGCCGGACAGATCAACACTGAAGCTTTCTTT.